A single sample gave rise to the 10 T cell receptor beta chains below, sequenced in a study of blood T cell repertoires in COVID-19 (dated by TCRdb to 2019 to 2021). The library came from the immunoSEQ multiplex PCR assay. TCRdb limited this immuneACCESS table to in-frame rearrangements with V and J called. A share of clones is missing; checked studies link under half to unresolved V genes, and the rest is unexplained. Recorded for this sample are tens of thousands of clones; over 80% of them occurred a single time. The biggest ten clones account for 2.5% to 3% of the sample. What was sequenced was peripheral blood. Receptors were obtained from a man older than 75 with active or convalescent COVID-19.

This rearrangement joins TRBV5-4 to TRBJ2-7, with 7 bases lining up with TRBD2. Germline lookup yields CDR1 SGHNT and CDR2 YYREEE (reference sequence). This CDR3 is built from 15 residues. V dropped 0 bases and J dropped 6; count of bases not matched to a gene: 9. CDR3: CASSLASGRDGEQYF. CDR3 DNA sequence: TGTGCCAGCAGCTTGGCTAGCGGACGAGATGGCGAGCAGTACTTC.

V gene TRBV4-2 combines with J gene TRBJ1-2; D not resolved. The ends were cut back, 4 bases at V and 4 bases at J, with 22 bases in the middle. Germline CDR1 is LGHNA and CDR2 is YNFKEQ. This CDR3 comprises 17 residues. The CDR3 nucleotides are TGTGCCAGCAGCCGCCAGGCCATCGGGGAGGTGGGCTATGGCTACACCTTC. Its translation: CASSRQAIGEVGYGYTF.

This chain links TRBV28 with TRBJ1-1; TRBD1 is a possible D gene (6 bases). Germline V lookup: CDR1 MDHEN, CDR2 SYDVKM. V gave up 6 bases and J gave up 3 bases, with 23 bases separating them. The CDR3 runs 17 residues. CDR3 DNA sequence: TGTGCCAGCAGCTCAAGTTTAAGGGGGAAGGGGTACACTGAAGCTTTCTTT. Protein product: CASSSSLRGKGYTEAFF.

CDR3 DNA: TGTGCCAGTCAACGAGACAGGGGCGGTACCGGGGAGCTGTTTTTT. This translates into CASQRDRGGTGELFF. This chain joins TRBV6-6 and TRBJ2-2, with TRBD1 matching over 8 bases. The CDR3 spans 15 residues. Germline loops: CDR1 MNHNY, CDR2 SVGAGI (reference sequence). Trimming cost V 9 bases and J 5 bases; bases outside gene matches: 11.

The sample holds a few counts of this clone. The rearrangement joins TRBV6-2 or TRBV6-3 to TRBJ2-1, with D uncertain. This CDR3 has 14 amino acids. The germline V gene has CDR1 MNHEY and CDR2 SVGEGT. V was shortened by 5 bases and J by 6 bases, with 14 bases between the two germline ends. CDR3 nucleotides: TGTGCCAGCAGTCCCGGAATGTCGGGCAATGAGCAGTTCTTC. Translated, it gives CASSPGMSGNEQFF.

V is TRBV10-3 and J is TRBJ1-1; 9 nucleotides agree with TRBD1. The trim removed 5 bases at V and 0 bases at J, leaving 1 base unmatched. Germline CDR1 is ENHRY and CDR2 is SYGVKD. The CDR3 has 14 residues. In DNA, the CDR3 is TGTGCCATCAGTAGGGACAGGGTGAACACTGAAGCTTTCTTT. Its translation: CAISRDRVNTEAFF.

This clone showed up just once. V is TRBV28 and J is TRBJ1-4; TRBD1 might be the D (6 bases). Germline V gene lookup returns CDR1 MDHEN and CDR2 SYDVKM. Trimming left V 2 bases short and J 7 bases short, with 14 bases between. The CDR3 contains 15 residues. The CDR3 protein is CASSLPTGLGEKLFF. CDR3 in DNA: TGTGCCAGCAGTTTACCAACAGGGTTGGGTGAAAAACTGTTTTTT.

This rearrangement joins TRBV30 to TRBJ2-2; 12 nucleotides line up with TRBD2. The germline gives CDR1 GTSNPN, CDR2 SVGIG (reference sequence). V was pared by 1 base and J by 5 bases, with 2 bases of the junction left unmatched. This CDR3 comprises 15 residues. The CDR3 DNA sequence: TGTGCCTGGAGTGGGCTAGCGGGAGGGACCGGGGAGCTGTTTTTT. Translating it yields CAWSGLAGGTGELFF. The complete variable domain, with remaining parts taken from reference TRBV30 and TRBJ2-2, reads SQTIHQWPATLVQPVGSPLSLECTVEGTSNPNLYWYRQAAGRGLQLLFYSVGIGQISSEVPQNLSASRPQDRQFILSSKKLLLSDSGFYLCAWSGLAGGTGELFFGEGSRLTVL.

The rearrangement joins TRBV27 to TRBJ2-1; 12 bases are a match to TRBD2. Germline CDR1 reads MNHEY; CDR2 reads SMNVEV (reference sequence). The CDR3 has 14 residues. V dropped 6 bases and J dropped 4; count of bases not matched to a gene: 1. The CDR3 region has the DNA TGTGCCAGCAGGGGACTAGCGGGTTACAATGAGCAGTTCTTC. Translation: CASRGLAGYNEQFF.

The J gene is TRBJ2-7, the V gene TRBV7-2; 9 bases fit TRBD2. After removal of 5 bases from V and 6 bases from J, the junction contained 11 bases not matched to a gene. Germline V lookup: CDR1 SGHTA, CDR2 FQGNSA. The CDR3 covers 15 residues. The CDR3 DNA sequence: TGTGCCAGCAGCCTTTTGGCGGGAGGGCGGAGCGAGCAGTACTTC. Protein: CASSLLAGGRSEQYF.